Each of the 15 T cell receptor beta chains below was sequenced from the same sample in a study of blood T cell repertoires in COVID-19. Data came from immunoSEQ multiplex PCR; TCRdb stores just in-frame clones and leaves some out. The sample consists of 430,000 or so clones, around 87% of them appearing once. Sequencing was done on a sample of PBMCs or T cells enriched from blood (not recorded which). These receptors came from a woman between 40 and 50 years old who had recovered from COVID-19.

J is TRBJ2-7 and V is TRBV6-5, with 8 bases identical to TRBD2. V dropped 0 bases and J dropped 3; count of bases not matched to a gene: 7. Germline loops: CDR1 MNHEY, CDR2 SVGAGI. The CDR3 contains 16 residues. CDR3 in DNA: TGTGCCAGCAGTTACTCGCAGCGGGAGCCCTTCTACGAGCAGTACTTC. Amino acids: CASSYSQREPFYEQYF.

The chain employs TRBV19 and TRBJ1-6; 7 bases are a match to TRBD1. Germline V gene sequence: CDR1 LNHDA, CDR2 SQIVND (reference sequence). CDR3 length equals 16 residues. With V trimmed by 5 bases and J by 4 bases, 8 bases remained unmatched. This CDR3 reads CASSSTGTVYNSPLHF. CDR3 in DNA: TGTGCCAGTAGTTCCACCGGGACAGTTTATAATTCACCCCTCCACTTT.

The chain carries TRBV14 and TRBJ2-2; the D gene is possibly TRBD1 (6 bases). The germline gives CDR1 SGHDN, CDR2 FVKESK. Trimming took 2 bases from V and 4 from J, leaving 14 bases between them. The CDR3 covers 16 residues. As DNA, the CDR3 is TGTGCCAGCAGCCAAAGGCAGGGGATAACCACCGGGGAGCTGTTTTTT. It codes for CASSQRQGITTGELFF. Full variable domain (missing parts from reference TRBV14 and TRBJ2-2): EAGVTQFPSHSVIEKGQTVTLRCDPISGHDNLYWYRRVMGKEIKFLLHFVKESKQDESGMPNNRFLAERTGGTYSTLKVQPAELEDSGVYFCASSQRQGITTGELFFGEGSRLTVL.

This chain's CDR3 is CASSASGTYNEQFF. The CDR3 DNA sequence: TGTGCCAGTAGTGCTAGCGGGACTTACAATGAGCAGTTCTTC. The V call is TRBV19, the J call TRBJ2-1, with 9 positions matching TRBD2. The CDR3 spans 14 residues. Per germline, CDR1 LNHDA and CDR2 SQIVND (reference sequence). V was pared by 5 bases and J by 4 bases, with 3 bases of the junction left unmatched.

The rearrangement links TRBV5-8 to TRBJ1-2; 7 bases fit TRBD1. The CDR3 has 14 amino acids. Germline CDR1 and CDR2: SGHTS and YDEGEE. V lost 0 bases and J lost 4; bases outside the gene matches: 3. As DNA, the CDR3 is TGTGCCAGCAGCTTGGCGACAGGGAGCTATGGCTACACCTTC. Amino acid sequence: CASSLATGSYGYTF.

V gene TRBV14 combines with J gene TRBJ2-7, with 11 nucleotides matching TRBD1. The trim removed 2 bases at V and 7 bases at J, leaving 10 bases unmatched. Germline assignment: CDR1 SGHDN and CDR2 FVKESK. There are 16 residues in the CDR3. CDR3 protein: CASSQTGQGAVSEQYF. CDR3 coding DNA: TGTGCCAGCAGCCAAACTGGACAGGGGGCCGTTAGTGAGCAGTACTTC.

This rearrangement joins TRBV16 to TRBJ2-1; weak D call: TRBD1 (6 bases). The length of the CDR3 is 12 residues. V was clipped by 2 bases and J by 10 bases, with 9 bases between them. Germline V lookup: CDR1 KGHSY, CDR2 FQNENV. The CDR3 loop is CASSQATGEQFF. In DNA form, the CDR3 reads TGTGCCAGCAGCCAAGCGACAGGCGAGCAGTTCTTC.

This sequence joins TRBV20-1 and TRBJ2-1; D is ambiguous. CDR3 length: 11 residues. Between the trimmed V and J ends, which lost 6 bases and 9 bases, there was a span of 12 bases. Germline lookup yields CDR1 DFQATT and CDR2 SNEGSKA (reference sequence). The CDR3: CSAPATLEQFF. The CDR3 DNA sequence: TGCAGTGCCCCTGCGACTCTTGAGCAGTTCTTC.

The chain employs TRBV19 and TRBJ1-2; 8 bases agree with TRBD1. The trim removed 5 bases at V and 6 bases at J, leaving 11 bases unmatched. The CDR3 has 15 residues. Germline V gene data show CDR1 as LNHDA and CDR2 as SQIVND (reference sequence). CDR3 sequence reads: CASSPMTGDPHGYTF. The DNA for the CDR3 is TGTGCCAGTAGTCCAATGACAGGGGATCCCCATGGCTACACCTTC.

This chain joins TRBV2 and TRBJ2-1; TRBD1 agrees at 8 bases. The V and J ends lost 5 bases and 15 bases, in that order; junction bases with no gene match: 12. Germline CDR1 and CDR2: SNHLY and FYNNEI. The CDR3 spans 13 residues. The CDR3 loop is CASSLAGGQFLFF. CDR3 DNA sequence: TGTGCCAGCAGTCTCGCAGGGGGCCAGTTTCTGTTCTTC. Supplemented by reference TRBV2 and TRBJ2-1, the full variable domain reads EPEVTQTPSHQVTQMGQEVILRCVPISNHLYFYWYRQILGQKVEFLVSFYNNEISEKSEIFDDQFSVERPDGSNFTLKIRSTKLEDSAMYFCASSLAGGQFLFFGPGTRLTVL.

The V and J genes are TRBV7-2 and TRBJ1-6; D unclear. Per the germline V gene, CDR1 is SGHTA and CDR2 is FQGNSA. This CDR3 region has 13 residues. Trimming removed 4 bases from V and 9 bases from J, with 10 bases in between. The CDR3 DNA follows: TGTGCCAGCAGCTCCTCCAGGTTTTCACCCCTCCACTTT. Translation: CASSSSRFSPLHF. Together with reference TRBV7-2 and TRBJ1-6, the CDR3 gives the full variable domain: GAGVSQSPSNKVTEKGKDVELRCDPISGHTALYWYRQSLGQGLEFLIYFQGNSAPDKSGLPSDRFSAERTGGSVSTLTIQRTQQEDSAVYLCASSSSRFSPLHFGNGTRLTVT.

A note on this clone: A much larger clone is a single base away; this may be a read error. CDR3 in DNA: TGTGCCAGCAGCTCTACAGGGCCCAATTCACCCCTCCACTTT. Translation gives CASSSTGPNSPLHF. V usage is TRBV7-2 and J usage is TRBJ1-6; weak D call: TRBD1 (6 bases). V lost 4 bases and J lost 7, with 11 bases in between. The CDR3 totals 14 residues. The germline gives CDR1 SGHTA, CDR2 FQGNSA.

J is TRBJ1-2 and V is TRBV6-1, with D perhaps TRBD1 (6 bases). Germline V lookup: CDR1 MNHNS, CDR2 SASEGT. The CDR3 has 14 residues. V was clipped by 0 bases and J by 7 bases, with 12 bases between them. CDR3 sequence reads: CASSEAPGDGGYTF. The CDR3 DNA is TGTGCCAGCAGTGAAGCTCCAGGGGATGGTGGCTACACCTTC.

This chain links TRBV5-1 with TRBJ2-7; D might be TRBD1 (6 bases). V lost 4 bases to trimming and J lost 0 bases, with 29 bases between them. The CDR3 totals 20 residues. CDR1 SGHRS and CDR2 YFSETQ come from the germline V gene. In nucleotides, the CDR3 is TGCGCCAGCAGCCCCCGAGGGGGAGAGGCAGCCCGCTTCTACTCCTACGAGCAGTACTTC. Translated, it gives CASSPRGGEAARFYSYEQYF.

This clone appeared once. The rearrangement links TRBV9 to TRBJ2-2; tentative D call: TRBD1 (6 bases). The V end lost 0 bases, the J end lost 4 bases, and 10 bases lay between the germline ends. In germline, CDR1 is SGDLS, CDR2 YYNGEE. The CDR3 sequence is 15 residues long. The CDR3 DNA follows: TGTGCCAGCAGCGTAGACGAGGGGGTCACCGGGGAGCTGTTTTTT. Its translation is CASSVDEGVTGELFF.